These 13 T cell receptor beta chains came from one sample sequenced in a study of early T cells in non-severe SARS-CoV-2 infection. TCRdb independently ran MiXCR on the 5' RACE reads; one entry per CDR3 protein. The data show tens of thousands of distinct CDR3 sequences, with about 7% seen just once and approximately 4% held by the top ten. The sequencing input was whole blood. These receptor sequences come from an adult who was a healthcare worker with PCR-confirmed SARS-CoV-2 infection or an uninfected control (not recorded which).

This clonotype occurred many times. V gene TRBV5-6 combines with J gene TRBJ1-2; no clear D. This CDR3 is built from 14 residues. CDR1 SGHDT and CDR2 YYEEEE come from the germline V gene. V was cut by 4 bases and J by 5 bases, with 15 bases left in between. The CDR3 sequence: CASSTRDGKYGYTF. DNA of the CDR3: TGTGCCAGCAGCACCCGTGACGGGAAATATGGCTACACCTTC.

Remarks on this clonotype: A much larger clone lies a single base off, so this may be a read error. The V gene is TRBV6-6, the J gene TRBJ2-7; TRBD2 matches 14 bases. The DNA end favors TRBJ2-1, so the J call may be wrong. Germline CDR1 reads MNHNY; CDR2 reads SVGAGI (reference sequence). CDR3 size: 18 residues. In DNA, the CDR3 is TGTGCCAGCAGTTACGGCCTCCGACTAGCGGGAGGGCCCTACGAGCAGTTCTTC. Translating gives CASSYGLRLAGGPYEQFF.

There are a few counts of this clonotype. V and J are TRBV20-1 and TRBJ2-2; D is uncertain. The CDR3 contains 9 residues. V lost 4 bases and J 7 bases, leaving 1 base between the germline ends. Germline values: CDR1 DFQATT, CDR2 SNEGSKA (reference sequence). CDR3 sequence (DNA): TGCAGTGCTATCGGGGAGCTGTTTTTT. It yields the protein CSAIGELFF.

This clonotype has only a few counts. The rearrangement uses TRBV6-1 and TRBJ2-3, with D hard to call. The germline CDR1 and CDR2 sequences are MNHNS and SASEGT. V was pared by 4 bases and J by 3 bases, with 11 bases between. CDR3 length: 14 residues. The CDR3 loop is CASSARVGTDTQYF. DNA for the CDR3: TGTGCCAGCAGTGCCCGGGTCGGGACAGATACGCAGTATTTT.

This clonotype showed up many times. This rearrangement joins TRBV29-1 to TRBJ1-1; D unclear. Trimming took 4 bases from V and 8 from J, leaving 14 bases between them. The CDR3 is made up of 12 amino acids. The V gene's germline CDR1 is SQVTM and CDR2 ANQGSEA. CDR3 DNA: TGCAGCGTTGCTGGGCCAGGCCCGGAAGCTTTCTTT. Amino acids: CSVAGPGPEAFF.

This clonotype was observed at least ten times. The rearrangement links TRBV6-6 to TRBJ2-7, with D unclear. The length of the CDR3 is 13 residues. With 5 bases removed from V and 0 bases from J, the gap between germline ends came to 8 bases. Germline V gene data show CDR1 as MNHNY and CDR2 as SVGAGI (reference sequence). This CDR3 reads CASSTGYSYEQYF. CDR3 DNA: TGTGCCAGCAGTACCGGTTACTCCTACGAGCAGTACTTC.

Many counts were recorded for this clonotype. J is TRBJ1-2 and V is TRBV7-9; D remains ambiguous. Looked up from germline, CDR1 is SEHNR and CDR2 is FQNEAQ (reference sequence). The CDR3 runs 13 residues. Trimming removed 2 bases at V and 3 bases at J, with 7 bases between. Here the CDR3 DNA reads TGTGCCAGCAGCTTATCCGTCGACTATGGCTACACCTTC. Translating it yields CASSLSVDYGYTF.

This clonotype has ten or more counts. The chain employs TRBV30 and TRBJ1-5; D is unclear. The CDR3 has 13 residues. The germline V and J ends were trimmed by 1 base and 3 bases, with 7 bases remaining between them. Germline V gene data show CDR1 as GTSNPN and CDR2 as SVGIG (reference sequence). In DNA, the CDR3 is TGTGCCTGGAGTGATCTTCCCAATCAGCCCCAGCATTTT. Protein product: CAWSDLPNQPQHF. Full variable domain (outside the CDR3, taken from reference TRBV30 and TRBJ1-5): SQTIHQWPATLVQPVGSPLSLECTVEGTSNPNLYWYRQAAGRGLQLLFYSVGIGQISSEVPQNLSASRPQDRQFILSSKKLLLSDSGFYLCAWSDLPNQPQHFGDGTRLSIL.

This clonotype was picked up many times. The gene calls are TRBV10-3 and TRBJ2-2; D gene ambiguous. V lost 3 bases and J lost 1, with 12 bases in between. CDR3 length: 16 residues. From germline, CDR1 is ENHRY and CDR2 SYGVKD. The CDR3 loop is CAISDLWQKNTGELFF. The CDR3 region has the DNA TGTGCCATCAGTGATTTGTGGCAGAAGAACACCGGGGAGCTGTTTTTT.

Here the CDR3 reads CSVVVGFPYEQYF. The CDR3 DNA is TGCAGCGTTGTTGTCGGGTTCCCCTACGAGCAGTACTTC. The J gene is TRBJ2-7, the V gene TRBV29-1, with D unclear. In germline, CDR1 is SQVTM, CDR2 ANQGSEA. With 4 bases removed from V and 2 bases from J, the gap between germline ends came to 12 bases. The CDR3 is 13 residues long.

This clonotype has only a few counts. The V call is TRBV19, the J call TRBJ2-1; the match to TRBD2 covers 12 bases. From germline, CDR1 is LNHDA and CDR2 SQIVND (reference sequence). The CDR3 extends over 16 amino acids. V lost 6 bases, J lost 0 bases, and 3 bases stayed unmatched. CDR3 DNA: TGTGCCAGTAGCTTGACTAGCGGGAGCTCCTACAATGAGCAGTTCTTC. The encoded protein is CASSLTSGSSYNEQFF.

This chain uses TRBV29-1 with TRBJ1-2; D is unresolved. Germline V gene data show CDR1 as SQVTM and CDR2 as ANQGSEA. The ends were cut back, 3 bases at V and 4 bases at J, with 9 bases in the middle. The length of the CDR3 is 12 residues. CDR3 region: CSVDSQTYGYTF. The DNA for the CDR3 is TGCAGCGTTGATAGTCAGACCTATGGCTACACCTTC.

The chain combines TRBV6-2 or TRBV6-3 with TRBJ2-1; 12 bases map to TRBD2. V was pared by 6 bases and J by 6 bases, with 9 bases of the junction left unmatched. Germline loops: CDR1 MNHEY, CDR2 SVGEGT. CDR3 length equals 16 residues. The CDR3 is CASSGRLAGVINEQFF. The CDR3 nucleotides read TGTGCCAGCAGCGGGCGACTAGCGGGAGTGATCAATGAGCAGTTCTTC.